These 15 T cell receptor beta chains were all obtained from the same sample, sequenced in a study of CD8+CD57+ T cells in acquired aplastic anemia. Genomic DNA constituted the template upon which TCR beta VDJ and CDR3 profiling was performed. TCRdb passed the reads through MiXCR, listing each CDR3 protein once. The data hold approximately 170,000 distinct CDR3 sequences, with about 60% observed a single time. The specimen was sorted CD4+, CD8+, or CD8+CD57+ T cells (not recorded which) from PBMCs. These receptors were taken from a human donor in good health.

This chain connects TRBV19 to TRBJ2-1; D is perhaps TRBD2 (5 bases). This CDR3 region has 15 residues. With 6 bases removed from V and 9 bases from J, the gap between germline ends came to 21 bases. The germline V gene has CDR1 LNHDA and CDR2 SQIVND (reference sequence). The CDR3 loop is CASSTPGVRLVEQFF. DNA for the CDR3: TGTGCCAGTAGCACACCCGGGGTCCGGTTGGTTGAGCAGTTCTTC.

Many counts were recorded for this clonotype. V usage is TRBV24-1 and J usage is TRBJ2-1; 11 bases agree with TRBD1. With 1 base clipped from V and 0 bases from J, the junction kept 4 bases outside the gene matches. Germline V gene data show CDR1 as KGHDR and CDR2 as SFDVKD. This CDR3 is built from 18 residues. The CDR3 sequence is CATSDFVGTGGSYNEQFF. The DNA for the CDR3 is TGTGCCACCAGTGATTTTGTGGGGACAGGGGGCTCCTACAATGAGCAGTTCTTC.

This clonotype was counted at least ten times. CDR3 sequence (DNA): TGTGCCACCAGCTGGAGCGGGCGGAACACCGGGGAGCTGTTTTTT. Translating it yields CATSWSGRNTGELFF. This chain joins TRBV15 and TRBJ2-2, with D tentatively TRBD2 (6 bases). The germline CDR1 and CDR2 sequences are LNHNV and YYDKDF (reference sequence). Trimming cost V 5 bases and J 1 base, with 11 bases left between them. This CDR3 is built from 15 residues.

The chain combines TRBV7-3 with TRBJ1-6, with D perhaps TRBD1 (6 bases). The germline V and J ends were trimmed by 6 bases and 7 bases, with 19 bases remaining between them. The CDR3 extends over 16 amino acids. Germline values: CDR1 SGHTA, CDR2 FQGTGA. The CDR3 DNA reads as TGTGCCAGCAGTTACACCCGACAGGCTCCGAATTCACCCCTCCACTTT. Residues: CASSYTRQAPNSPLHF.

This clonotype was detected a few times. The CDR3 sequence: CASSMRVVDEQYF. In nucleotides, the CDR3 is TGTGCCAGTAGTATGCGGGTGGTCGACGAGCAGTACTTC. The chain recombines TRBV19 with TRBJ2-7, with TRBD2 as a possible D gene (5 bases). Germline V gene sequence: CDR1 LNHDA, CDR2 SQIVND (reference sequence). This CDR3 spans 13 amino acids. The ends were cut back, 3 bases at V and 5 bases at J, with 11 bases in the middle.

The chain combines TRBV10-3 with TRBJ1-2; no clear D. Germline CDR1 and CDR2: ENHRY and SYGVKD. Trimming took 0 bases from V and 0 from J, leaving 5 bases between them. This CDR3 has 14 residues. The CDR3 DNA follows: TGTGCCATCAGTGAGTCAGGTTCTAACTATGGCTACACCTTC. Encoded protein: CAISESGSNYGYTF.

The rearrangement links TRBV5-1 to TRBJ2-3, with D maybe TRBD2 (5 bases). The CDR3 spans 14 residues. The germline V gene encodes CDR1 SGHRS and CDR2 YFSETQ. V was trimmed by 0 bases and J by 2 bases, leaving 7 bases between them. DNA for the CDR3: TGCGCCAGCAGCTTGGACGGACTCACAGATACGCAGTATTTT. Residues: CASSLDGLTDTQYF.

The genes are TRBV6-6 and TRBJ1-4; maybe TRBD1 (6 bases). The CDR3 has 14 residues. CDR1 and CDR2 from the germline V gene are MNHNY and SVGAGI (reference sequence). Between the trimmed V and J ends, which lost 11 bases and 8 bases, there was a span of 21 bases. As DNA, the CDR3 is TGTGCCTCCTTAGCATGGAGGGGGGGCGAAAAACTGTTTTTT. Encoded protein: CASLAWRGGEKLFF.

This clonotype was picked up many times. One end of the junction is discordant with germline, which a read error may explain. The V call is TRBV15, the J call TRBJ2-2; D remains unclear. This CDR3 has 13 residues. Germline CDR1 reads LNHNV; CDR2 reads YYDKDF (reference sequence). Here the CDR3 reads CATSGDPTGELFF. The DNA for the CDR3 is TGTGCCACCAGCGGAGACCCAACCGGGGAGCTGTTTTTT.

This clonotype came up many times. The CDR3: CASSSSAALKVAWGEQYF. The CDR3 nucleotides are TGTGCCAGCAGCTCGTCGGCCGCGCTAAAAGTGGCGTGGGGCGAGCAGTACTTC. The chain uses TRBV7-9 and TRBJ2-7; no firm D call. Germline-derived CDR1 and CDR2 are SEHNR and FQNEAQ (reference sequence). V was pared by 4 bases and J by 6 bases, with 28 bases between. The CDR3 is 18 residues long.

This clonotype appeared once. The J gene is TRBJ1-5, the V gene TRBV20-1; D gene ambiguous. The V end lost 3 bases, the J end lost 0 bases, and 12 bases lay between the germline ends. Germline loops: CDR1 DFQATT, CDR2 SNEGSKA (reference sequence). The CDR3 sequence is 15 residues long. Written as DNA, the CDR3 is TGCAGTGCTAGTGAATACGTGGGTAGCAATCAGCCCCAGCATTTT. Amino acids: CSASEYVGSNQPQHF.

The CDR3 DNA reads as TGTGCCAGCAGCCAAGCTCCGCCCCCTGAGCAGTTCTTC. This translates into CASSQAPPPEQFF. The rearrangement joins TRBV4-2 to TRBJ2-1, with D hard to call. CDR3 size: 13 residues. Germline lookup yields CDR1 LGHNA and CDR2 YNFKEQ. Trimming left V 1 base short and J 9 bases short, with 10 bases between.

CDR3 nucleotides: TGCAGTGCTAGTGTGGCCAGGAGGGTTTCCTACGAGCAGTACTTC. Its protein product is CSASVARRVSYEQYF. This rearrangement joins TRBV20-1 to TRBJ2-7; tentatively, D is TRBD2 (6 bases). CDR3 size: 15 residues. The germline V gene encodes CDR1 DFQATT and CDR2 SNEGSKA (reference sequence). Trimming took off 3 bases at V and 1 base at J, with 16 bases between the two ends.

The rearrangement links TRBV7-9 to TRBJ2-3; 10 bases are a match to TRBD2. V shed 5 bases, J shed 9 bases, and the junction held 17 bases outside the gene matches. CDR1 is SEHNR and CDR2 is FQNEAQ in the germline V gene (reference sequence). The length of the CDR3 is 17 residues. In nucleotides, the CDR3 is TGTGCCAGCAGCGCGACAGGGAGCGGGAGGGTAGAGGAGACGCAGTATTTT. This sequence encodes CASSATGSGRVEETQYF.

Written as DNA, the CDR3 is TGCAGTGCCCCGGGACAGGGGTACTACGAGCAGTACTTC. It specifies CSAPGQGYYEQYF. The chain has TRBV20-1 and TRBJ2-7; 10 bases align to TRBD1. After removal of 6 bases from V and 3 bases from J, the junction contained 5 bases not matched to a gene. Germline CDR1 reads DFQATT; CDR2 reads SNEGSKA (reference sequence). This CDR3 comprises 13 residues.